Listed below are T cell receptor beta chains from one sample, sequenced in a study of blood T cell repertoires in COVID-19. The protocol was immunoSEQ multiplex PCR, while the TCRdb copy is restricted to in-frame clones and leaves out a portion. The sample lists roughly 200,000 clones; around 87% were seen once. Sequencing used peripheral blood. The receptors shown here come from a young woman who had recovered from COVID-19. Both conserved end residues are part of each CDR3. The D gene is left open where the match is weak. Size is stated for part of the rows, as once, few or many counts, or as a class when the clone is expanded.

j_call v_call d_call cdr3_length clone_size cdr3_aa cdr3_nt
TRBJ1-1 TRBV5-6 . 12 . CASSRGSAEAFF TGTGCCAGCAGCCGGGGGTCGGCTGAAGCTTTCTTT
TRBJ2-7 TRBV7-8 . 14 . CASSSGQNTYEQYF TGTGCCAGCAGCTCGGGACAAAACACCTACGAGCAGTACTTC
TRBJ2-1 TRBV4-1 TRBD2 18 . CASSQEARGGGGDNEQFF TGCGCCAGCAGCCAAGAAGCCCGAGGGGGCGGGGGGGACAATGAGCAGTTCTTC
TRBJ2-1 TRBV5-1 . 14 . CASSLVGNENEQFF TGCGCCAGCAGCTTGGTTGGTAATGAGAATGAGCAGTTCTTC
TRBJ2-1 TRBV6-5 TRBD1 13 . CASSYSKGQEQFF TGTGCCAGCAGTTACTCGAAGGGACAGGAGCAGTTCTTC
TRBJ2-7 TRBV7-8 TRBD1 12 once CASTGGNHMQYF TGTGCCAGCACAGGGGGCAACCACATGCAGTACTTC
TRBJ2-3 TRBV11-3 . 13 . CASSFTRADTQYF TGTGCCAGCAGCTTTACCAGGGCAGATACGCAGTATTTT
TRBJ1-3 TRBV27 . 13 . CASSFGPGNTIYF TGTGCCAGCAGTTTCGGTCCTGGAAACACCATATATTTT
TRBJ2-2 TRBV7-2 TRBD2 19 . CASSLVSGLAGLNTGELFF TGTGCCAGCAGCTTAGTCTCGGGACTAGCGGGACTAAACACCGGGGAGCTGTTTTTT
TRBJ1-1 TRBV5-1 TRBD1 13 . CASSSDRDTEAFF TGCGCCAGCAGCTCCGACAGGGACACTGAAGCTTTCTTT
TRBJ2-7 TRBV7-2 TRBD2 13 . CASSYGTSYEQYF TGTGCCAGCAGCTATGGGACTAGCTACGAGCAGTACTTC
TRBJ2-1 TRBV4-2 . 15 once CASSLYGSSYNEQFF TGTGCCAGCAGCCTTTACGGGAGCTCCTACAATGAGCAGTTCTTC
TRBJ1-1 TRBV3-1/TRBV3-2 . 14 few CASSQVRGDTEAFF TGTGCCAGCAGCCAAGTGCGGGGAGACACTGAAGCTTTCTTT
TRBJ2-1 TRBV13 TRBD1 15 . CASSLVQGASDEQFF TGTGCCAGCAGCTTAGTTCAGGGGGCGAGCGATGAGCAGTTCTTC